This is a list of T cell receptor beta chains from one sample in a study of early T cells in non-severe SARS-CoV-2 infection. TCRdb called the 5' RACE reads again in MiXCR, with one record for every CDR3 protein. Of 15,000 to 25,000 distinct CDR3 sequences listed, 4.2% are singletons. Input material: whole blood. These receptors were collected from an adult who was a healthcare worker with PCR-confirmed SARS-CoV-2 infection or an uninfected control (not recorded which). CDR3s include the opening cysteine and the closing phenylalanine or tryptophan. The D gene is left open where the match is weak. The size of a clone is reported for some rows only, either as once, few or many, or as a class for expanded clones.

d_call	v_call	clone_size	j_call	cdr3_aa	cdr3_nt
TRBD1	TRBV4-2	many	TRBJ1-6	CASSPTGLENSPLHF	TGTGCCAGCAGCCCGACAGGGTTGGAGAATTCACCCCTCCACTTT
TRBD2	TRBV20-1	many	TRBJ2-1	CSASSGGAYNEQFF	TGCAGTGCTTCTAGCGGGGGGGCATACAATGAGCAGTTCTTC
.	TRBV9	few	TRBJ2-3	CASSDGATDTQYF	TGTGCCTCCTCAGATGGGGCCACAGATACGCAGTATTTT
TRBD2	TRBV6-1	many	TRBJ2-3	CASSDGGRGDTQYF	TGTGCCAGCAGTGACGGGGGGAGGGGAGATACGCAGTATTTT
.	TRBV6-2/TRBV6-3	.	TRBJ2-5	CASSYSRVRSQETQYF	TGTGCCAGCAGTTACTCCCGGGTTCGCTCCCAAGAGACCCAGTACTTC
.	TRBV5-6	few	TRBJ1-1	CASSLVERGRFARGTEAFF	TGTGCCAGCAGCTTGGTTGAGAGGGGAAGGTTTGCTCGCGGCACTGAAGCTTTCTTT
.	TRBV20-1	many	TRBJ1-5	CSAVRDGRYQPQHF	TGCAGTGCTGTCCGGGACGGGAGGTATCAGCCCCAGCATTTT
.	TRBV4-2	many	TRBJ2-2	CASSGTENTGELFF	TGTGCCAGCTCCGGGACGGAGAACACCGGGGAGCTGTTTTTT
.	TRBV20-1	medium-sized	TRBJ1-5	CSASSRANNQPQHF	TGCAGTGCTAGTTCCAGGGCCAACAATCAGCCCCAGCATTTT
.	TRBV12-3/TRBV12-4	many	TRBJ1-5	CASSLGYQPQHF	TGTGCCAGCAGTTTGGGGTATCAGCCCCAGCATTTT
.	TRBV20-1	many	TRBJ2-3	CSARLLADTQYF	TGCAGTGCTAGATTATTAGCAGATACGCAGTATTTT
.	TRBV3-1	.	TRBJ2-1	CASSQSLNEQFF	TGTGCCAGCAGCCAAAGCTTGAATGAGCAGTTCTTC
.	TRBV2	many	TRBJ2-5	CASSGAGHSETQYF	TGTGCCAGCAGTGGGGCGGGACATTCCGAGACCCAGTACTTC
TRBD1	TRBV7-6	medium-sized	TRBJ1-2	CASSLGGTGIVSYGYTF	TGTGCCAGCAGCTTAGGCGGGACAGGGATCGTGTCCTATGGCTACACCTTC
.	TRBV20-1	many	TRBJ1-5	CSVTGSQKPQHF	TGCAGTGTTACAGGATCCCAGAAGCCCCAGCATTTT
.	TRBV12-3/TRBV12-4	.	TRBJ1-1	CASSLYYTEAFF	TGTGCCAGCAGTTTATACTACACTGAAGCTTTCTTT
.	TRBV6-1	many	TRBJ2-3	CASSEAGGSTDTQYF	TGTGCCAGCAGTGAAGCGGGGGGCAGCACAGATACGCAGTATTTT
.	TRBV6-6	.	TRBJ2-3	CASSPPGPDTQYF	TGTGCCAGCTCCCCACCGGGGCCGGATACGCAGTATTTT